Following are 28 T cell receptor beta chains from one sample sequenced in a study of blood T cells in healthy people across ages. With a J-beta primer mix and a sample-barcoded 5' primer, a second PCR ran roughly 6 to 11 cycles. TCRdb reprocessed the 5' RACE reads with MiXCR, giving one entry per CDR3 protein. This sample carries hundreds of thousands of distinct CDR3 sequences, roughly three fifths of them seen once, and the ten largest clones take about a quarter. The sequenced material came from blood. Receptors were obtained from a man aged 40-55 years in good health.

V usage is TRBV2 and J usage is TRBJ2-7; TRBD1 or TRBD2 may be the D gene (5 bases each). The ends were cut back, 6 bases at V and 7 bases at J, with 25 bases in the middle. Looked up from germline, CDR1 is SNHLY and CDR2 is FYNNEI. This CDR3 contains 16 residues. The CDR3, as DNA: TGTGCCAGCAGGGACCCAGGGAGTTTCGGCTACAATGAGCAGTACTTC. Its translation is CASRDPGSFGYNEQYF.

The genes are TRBV28 and TRBJ2-3; the D is unclear. In germline, CDR1 is MDHEN, CDR2 SYDVKM. This CDR3 region has 15 residues. Trimming shortened V by 2 bases and J by 1 base, and 10 bases separated the two germline ends. The CDR3 loop reads CASSLGASGTDTQYF. The CDR3 bases are TGTGCCAGCAGTTTAGGTGCCAGCGGCACAGATACGCAGTATTTT.

The V gene is TRBV25-1, the J gene TRBJ2-5, with unresolved D. Trimming removed 8 bases at V and 0 bases at J, with 13 bases between. This CDR3 is 14 amino acids long. Germline V gene data show CDR1 as MGHDK and CDR2 as SYGVNS. CDR3 in DNA: TGTGCCAGCGCTAGAACGGCAAACCAAGAGACCCAGTACTTC. This gives the protein CASARTANQETQYF.

The chain uses TRBV6-1 and TRBJ2-3, with 7 bases lining up with TRBD2. The CDR3 sequence is 15 residues long. Germline CDR1 reads MNHNS; CDR2 reads SASEGT. J lost 3 bases, V lost 8 bases, and 11 bases had no gene match. The CDR3 DNA reads as TGTGCCAGCGCTCTCACACGGGGGGAGACAGATACGCAGTATTTT. Its protein product is CASALTRGETDTQYF.

This chain connects TRBV7-2 to TRBJ1-5; D not certain. This CDR3 region has 14 residues. Per germline, CDR1 SGHTA and CDR2 FQGNSA. The germline V and J ends were trimmed by 2 bases and 8 bases, with 13 bases remaining between them. The CDR3 region is CASSLSPGREPQHF. CDR3 DNA sequence: TGTGCCAGCAGCTTAAGTCCGGGTAGGGAGCCCCAGCATTTT.

This sequence joins TRBV9 and TRBJ1-4; 9 bases match TRBD1. V shed 4 bases, J shed 8 bases, and the junction held 12 bases outside the gene matches. In germline, CDR1 is SGDLS, CDR2 YYNGEE. The CDR3 has 16 residues. The CDR3 region is CASSPGTGSVGEKLFF. In nucleotides, the CDR3 is TGTGCCAGCAGCCCAGGGACAGGGTCGGTTGGAGAAAAACTGTTTTTT. Together with reference TRBV9 and TRBJ1-4, the CDR3 gives the full variable domain: DSGVTQTPKHLITATGQRVTLRCSPRSGDLSVYWYQQSLDQGLQFLIQYYNGEERAKGNILERFSAQQFPDLHSELNLSSLELGDSALYFCASSPGTGSVGEKLFFGSGTQLSVL.

The rearrangement uses TRBV10-3 and TRBJ2-7; 9 bases agree with TRBD1. Trimming removed 8 bases from V and 0 bases from J; junction bases left unmatched: 5. Germline V gives CDR1 ENHRY, CDR2 SYGVKD. The CDR3 is made up of 14 amino acids. CDR3 sequence: CAIAGQGSSYEQYF. The CDR3 bases are TGTGCCATCGCGGGACAGGGAAGCTCCTACGAGCAGTACTTC.

V and J are TRBV4-2 and TRBJ2-3; unclear D gene. V dropped 0 bases and J dropped 2 bases, with 9 bases sitting between them. The V gene's germline CDR1 is LGHNA and CDR2 YNFKEQ. This CDR3 is 15 amino acids long. The DNA of the CDR3 is TGTGCCAGCAGCCAAGAAAGGGTAGTCACAGATACGCAGTATTTT. Translated: CASSQERVVTDTQYF.

This clonotype appeared once. The junction does not match germline at one end; this may be a read error. The CDR3 DNA sequence: TGTGCCGTCAGTGAGAACCTACGGACAGGGGTTTCTGGCTACACCTTC. Translating gives CAVSENLRTGVSGYTF. V usage is TRBV10-3 and J usage is TRBJ1-2; TRBD1 matches at 9 bases. The CDR3 length is 16 residues. The germline CDR1 and CDR2 sequences are ENHRY and SYGVKD.

The chain joins TRBV5-5 to TRBJ2-7; 7 nucleotides line up with TRBD2. The CDR3 totals 15 residues. The V gene end was trimmed by 2 bases and the J gene end by 6 bases; junction bases not matched to a gene: 11. Germline lookup yields CDR1 SGHKS and CDR2 YYEKEE (reference sequence). For the CDR3, the DNA is TGTGCCAGCAGCTTAGGCGGCGCGGGAGTTTCCGAGCAGTACTTC. This encodes CASSLGGAGVSEQYF.

V is TRBV6-1 and J is TRBJ2-6, with D unclear. CDR1 is MNHNS, CDR2 SASEGT, per germline. The CDR3 consists of 14 residues. V was shortened by 7 bases and J by 0 bases, with 7 bases between the two germline ends. The CDR3 is CASTYNSGANVLTF. The DNA for the CDR3 is TGTGCCAGCACCTACAACTCTGGGGCCAACGTCCTGACTTTC.

This clonotype occurred a few times. The V call is TRBV14, the J call TRBJ2-4, with D unresolved. Germline loops: CDR1 SGHDN, CDR2 FVKESK. With 6 bases removed from V and 0 bases from J, the gap between germline ends came to 15 bases. The CDR3 is 16 residues long. Here the CDR3 reads CASRSSLDIAKNIQYF. The CDR3 region has the DNA TGTGCCAGCAGGTCTTCTTTGGATATAGCCAAAAACATTCAGTACTTC.

This sequence joins TRBV12-3 or TRBV12-4 and TRBJ1-1; D may be TRBD1 (5 bases). CDR3 length: 14 residues. Deletions cut 6 bases from V and 10 bases from J, with 21 bases between. CDR3 bases: TGTGCCAGCAGCCAGCCCCAAGGGGCGTGGGTAGCTTTCTTT. Residues: CASSQPQGAWVAFF.

About this clonotype itself: Since the CDR3 does not end with the conserved phenylalanine or tryptophan, this likely comes from a read error. The rearrangement uses TRBV7-3 and TRBJ2-1, with TRBD2 matching over 8 bases. The ends lost 1 base at V and 5 bases at J; junction bases unmatched: 7. CDR3 size: 16 residues. The germline V gene has CDR1 SGHTA and CDR2 FQGTGA. CDR3 sequence (DNA): TGTGCCAGCAGCTTAATCGGGGGGGGTGGGGACAATGAGCAGTTCCTC. It translates to CASSLIGGGGDNEQFL.

The sample holds a few counts of this clonotype. This sequence joins TRBV29-1 and TRBJ1-2; D remains unclear. The length of the CDR3 is 13 residues. Trimming stripped 4 bases from V and 4 bases from J, with 13 bases between. Per germline, CDR1 SQVTM and CDR2 ANQGSEA. In DNA form, the CDR3 reads TGCAGCGTTGTCTCGGTAGTTGGCTATGGCTACACCTTC. It is translated as CSVVSVVGYGYTF. The entire variable domain, with the rest obtained from reference TRBV29-1 and TRBJ1-2, is as follows: SAVISQKPSRDICQRGTSLTIQCQVDSQVTMMFWYRQQPGQSLTLIATANQGSEATYESGFVIDKFPISRPNLTFSTLTVSNMSPEDSSIYLCSVVSVVGYGYTFGSGTRLTVV.

The chain carries TRBV7-2 and TRBJ2-5, with D perhaps being TRBD1 or TRBD2 (6 bases each). The CDR3 is 12 residues long. The germline V and J ends were trimmed by 5 bases and 9 bases, with 13 bases remaining between them. Germline V lookup: CDR1 SGHTA, CDR2 FQGNSA. The CDR3: CASSPGGSAQYF. The CDR3 nucleotides read TGTGCCAGCAGCCCCGGGGGCTCGGCCCAGTACTTC.

This clonotype was seen more than once but under ten times. The rearrangement joins TRBV6-2 or TRBV6-3 to TRBJ1-2, with D hard to call. Trimming pared 0 bases from V and 4 bases from J, leaving 12 bases between. Germline CDR1 is MNHEY and CDR2 is SVGEGT. CDR3 length: 15 amino acids. CDR3 amino acids: CASSYSIASAYGYTF. The DNA of the CDR3 is TGTGCCAGCAGTTACTCGATAGCTTCAGCCTATGGCTACACCTTC.

The V gene is TRBV6-5, the J gene TRBJ2-7; 8 nucleotides agree with TRBD2. The junction had 7 bases not matched to a gene; V was cut back by 6 bases and J by 0 bases. The CDR3 consists of 15 residues. Germline loops: CDR1 MNHEY, CDR2 SVGAGI. CDR3 DNA sequence: TGTGCCAGCAGAGGGAGGAGCGGGAGCTCCTACGAGCAGTACTTC. It yields the protein CASRGRSGSSYEQYF.

The chain recombines TRBV6-1 with TRBJ2-7; D could derive from TRBD1 or TRBD2 (5 bases each). V gave up 7 bases and J gave up 1 base, with 11 bases separating them. CDR1 MNHNS and CDR2 SASEGT come from the germline V gene. The CDR3 has 13 residues. The CDR3 protein is CASNPGPSYEQYF. The DNA of the CDR3 is TGTGCCAGCAATCCGGGACCTTCCTACGAGCAGTACTTC.

The genes are TRBV5-1 and TRBJ1-2, with 10 bases aligning to TRBD1. The CDR3 runs to 15 residues. V shed 5 bases and J 4 bases; nucleotides not matched to a gene: 8. Per the germline V gene, CDR1 is SGHRS and CDR2 is YFSETQ. The CDR3 spells CASRPGQGVVYGYTF. For the CDR3, the DNA is TGCGCCAGCAGACCCGGACAGGGGGTAGTCTATGGCTACACCTTC.

This clonotype was counted a few times. V usage is TRBV7-2 and J usage is TRBJ2-4; D remains ambiguous. The CDR3 covers 15 residues. The V gene's germline CDR1 is SGHTA and CDR2 FQGNSA. The V end lost 1 base, the J end lost 4 bases, and 11 bases lay between the germline ends. CDR3 DNA sequence: TGTGCCAGCAGCTTAGTCCCGTTGGCTAAAAACATTCAGTACTTC. This gives the protein CASSLVPLAKNIQYF.

The gene calls are TRBV5-4 and TRBJ2-7; D is perhaps TRBD1 or TRBD2 (5 bases each). The J call may be faulty, since TRBJ2-5 better matches the DNA end. Per germline, CDR1 SGHNT and CDR2 YYREEE (reference sequence). CDR3 length: 15 amino acids. The DNA of the CDR3 is TGTGCCAGCAGCTTGGCGGGGACGGCGGGAGAGACCCAGTACTTC. This codes for CASSLAGTAGETQYF.

The rearrangement links TRBV7-3 to TRBJ2-2, with D unresolved. CDR3 length: 16 residues. Germline loops: CDR1 SGHTA, CDR2 FQGTGA. The V end lost 3 bases, the J end lost 2 bases, and 13 bases lay between the germline ends. The CDR3 loop is CASSFNVLTNTGELFF. CDR3 DNA: TGTGCCAGCAGCTTTAATGTACTAACCAACACCGGGGAGCTGTTTTTT.

The rearrangement joins TRBV25-1 to TRBJ1-2; D is unclear. The V end lost 10 bases, the J end lost 0 bases, and 9 bases lay between the germline ends. CDR1 MGHDK and CDR2 SYGVNS come from the germline V gene. CDR3 length equals 12 residues. The CDR3 DNA follows: TGTGCCACCAGCTGGGCTAACTATGGCTACACCTTC. It codes for CATSWANYGYTF.

This clonotype was recorded once. The chain is built from TRBV7-8 and TRBJ2-7, with TRBD1 as a possible D gene (6 bases). The CDR3 extends over 15 amino acids. Germline V CDR1 and CDR2: SGHVS, FQNEAQ. The germline V and J ends were trimmed by 1 base and 0 bases, with 10 bases remaining between them. CDR3 coding DNA: TGTGCCAGCAGCTTAGGAGCACAGGGCTCCTACGAGCAGTACTTC. Amino acid sequence: CASSLGAQGSYEQYF. Drawing the rest from reference TRBV7-8 and TRBJ2-7, the complete variable domain is GAGVSQSPRYKVAKRGQDVALRCDPISGHVSLFWYQQALGQGPEFLTYFQNEAQLDKSGLPSDRFFAERPEGSVSTLKIQRTQQEDSAVYLCASSLGAQGSYEQYFGPGTRLTVT.

This clonotype was detected only a few times. The chain couples TRBV20-1 to TRBJ2-7; D could derive from TRBD1 or TRBD2 (7 bases each). The V gene's germline CDR1 is DFQATT and CDR2 SNEGSKA (reference sequence). The germline V and J ends were trimmed by 6 bases and 3 bases, with 15 bases remaining between them. This CDR3 is built from 13 residues. In DNA, the CDR3 is TGCAGTGCCAGGGGGAGGGAGGACTACGAGCAGTACTTC. This translates into CSARGREDYEQYF.

The V call is TRBV4-3, the J call TRBJ1-5; D gene ambiguous. V shed 0 bases and J shed 5 bases, with 5 bases lying between them. Germline lookup yields CDR1 LGHNA and CDR2 YSLEER. The CDR3 consists of 13 residues. The CDR3 DNA follows: TGCGCCAGCAGCCAAGAAAGAGATCAGCCCCAGCATTTT. The encoded protein is CASSQERDQPQHF.

This clonotype was detected many times. J is TRBJ2-3 and V is TRBV3-1, with 7 bases identical to TRBD2. From germline, CDR1 is LGHDT and CDR2 YNNKEL (reference sequence). The CDR3 extends over 15 amino acids. The trim removed 2 bases at V and 3 bases at J, leaving 5 bases unmatched. CDR3 in amino acids: CASSQTGGRTDTQYF. The CDR3 nucleotides read TGTGCCAGCAGCCAAACCGGGGGGAGAACAGATACGCAGTATTTT.